These 12 T cell receptor beta chains originate from one sample sequenced in a study of metastatic and nonmetastatic thyroid tumors. TCRdb re-clonotyped the PCR reads via MiXCR. The sample gives 72,000 or so clones, more than 15% of which show up once; about 13% is in the top ten. Patients underwent thyroid surgery, and none had received any treatment before it. Source material: blood. The receptors were gathered from a female donor with papillary thyroid cancer or a benign thyroid nodule (not recorded which). Some clones in this sample may be carry-over from other donors' samples.

The sample holds many counts of this clone. The gene calls are TRBV27 and TRBJ1-2; 7 bases are a match to TRBD1. The germline V gene encodes CDR1 MNHEY and CDR2 SMNVEV (reference sequence). The CDR3 covers 14 residues. With 5 bases clipped from V and 7 bases from J, the junction kept 10 bases outside the gene matches. The CDR3 reads CASSPGQALGGYTF. The DNA for the CDR3 is TGTGCCAGCAGTCCCGGACAGGCCCTTGGTGGCTACACCTTC.

The table lists this clone with many counts. The chain uses TRBV28 and TRBJ1-5, with D possibly matching TRBD1 (6 bases). The CDR3 contains 15 residues. Germline-derived CDR1 and CDR2 are MDHEN and SYDVKM. Deletions cut 6 bases from V and 7 bases from J, with 19 bases between. This chain's CDR3 is CASSSGAPSGQPQHF. As DNA, the CDR3 is TGTGCCAGCAGCTCAGGGGCTCCATCGGGCCAGCCCCAGCATTTT.

This clone has a count of ten or more. This sequence joins TRBV9 and TRBJ1-5; D not resolved. Trimming took 6 bases from V and 5 from J, leaving 18 bases between them. The CDR3 contains 15 residues. Germline V gives CDR1 SGDLS, CDR2 YYNGEE. In nucleotides, the CDR3 is TGTGCCAGCACCACGGGAGACCAGGTGGATCAGCCCCAGCATTTT. Its translation: CASTTGDQVDQPQHF. The full variable domain, completed using reference TRBV9 and TRBJ1-5, is DSGVTQTPKHLITATGQRVTLRCSPRSGDLSVYWYQQSLDQGLQFLIQYYNGEERAKGNILERFSAQQFPDLHSELNLSSLELGDSALYFCASTTGDQVDQPQHFGDGTRLSIL.

Many counts were recorded for this clone. The CDR3 loop is CASSPGAYNQPQHF. CDR3 DNA: TGTGCCAGCAGTCCAGGAGCCTACAATCAGCCCCAGCATTTT. The V gene is TRBV12-3 or TRBV12-4, the J gene TRBJ1-5; D gene ambiguous. The CDR3 is 14 residues long. V was shortened by 5 bases and J by 3 bases, with 11 bases between the two germline ends.

The CDR3: CASSFGLNNEQFF. The DNA of the CDR3 is TGTGCCAGCAGCTTCGGACTTAACAATGAGCAGTTCTTC. V usage is TRBV5-4 and J usage is TRBJ2-1; tentative D call: TRBD2 (5 bases). Germline CDR1 SGHNT, CDR2 YYREEE (reference sequence). The ends were cut back, 2 bases at V and 5 bases at J, with 8 bases in the middle. This CDR3 is built from 13 residues.

This clone was found many times. This chain connects TRBV5-8 to TRBJ2-3; possible D gene TRBD1, 5 bases. The germline V gene has CDR1 SGHTS and CDR2 YDEGEE. CDR3 length: 14 amino acids. Trimming pared 8 bases from V and 1 base from J, leaving 14 bases between. The CDR3 DNA sequence: TGTGCCAGAAGACAGCTGGAAGGCACAGATACGCAGTATTTT. It is translated as CARRQLEGTDTQYF.

This clone was seen many times. The rearrangement joins TRBV28 to TRBJ2-1; 7 bases are a match to TRBD2. Germline V gene data show CDR1 as MDHEN and CDR2 as SYDVKM. This CDR3 contains 15 residues. Trimming removed 3 bases from V and 4 bases from J; junction bases left unmatched: 6. The CDR3 sequence is CASSFRDYLYNEQFF. For the CDR3, the DNA is TGTGCCAGCAGTTTTAGGGACTACCTTTACAATGAGCAGTTCTTC. The complete variable domain, with remaining parts taken from reference TRBV28 and TRBJ2-1, reads DVKVTQSSRYLVKRTGEKVFLECVQDMDHENMFWYRQDPGLGLRLIYFSYDVKMKEKGDIPEGYSVSREKKERFSLILESASTNQTSMYLCASSFRDYLYNEQFFGPGTRLTVL.

In this sample, this clone turned up many times. V gene TRBV18 combines with J gene TRBJ1-1, with TRBD1 matching 7 bases. The V segment lost 3 bases and the J segment 1 base; nucleotides outside the gene matches: 2. CDR1 is KGHSH and CDR2 is LQKENI in the germline V gene. The CDR3 is made up of 14 amino acids. The CDR3: CASSPGQQNTEAFF. The CDR3 DNA sequence: TGTGCCAGCTCACCGGGACAGCAGAACACTGAAGCTTTCTTT. Full variable domain (missing parts from reference TRBV18 and TRBJ1-1): NAGVMQNPRHLVRRRGQEARLRCSPMKGHSHVYWYRQLPEEGLKFMVYLQKENIIDESGMPKERFSAEFPKEGPSILRIQQVVRGDSAAYFCASSPGQQNTEAFFGQGTRLTVV.

Ten or more counts support this clone. V and J are TRBV19 and TRBJ2-7, with a weak D call TRBD1 (6 bases). CDR1 and CDR2 (germline): LNHDA, SQIVND (reference sequence). This CDR3 has 16 amino acids. The germline V and J ends were trimmed by 4 bases and 0 bases, with 16 bases remaining between them. The CDR3 protein is CASSTSGTSDSYEQYF. The CDR3 DNA reads as TGTGCCAGTAGTACATCCGGGACATCGGACTCCTACGAGCAGTACTTC. The variable domain in full, with the rest retrieved from reference TRBV19 and TRBJ2-7, is DGGITQSPKYLFRKEGQNVTLSCEQNLNHDAMYWYRQDPGQGLRLIYYSQIVNDFQKGDIAEGYSVSREKKESFPLTVTSAQKNPTAFYLCASSTSGTSDSYEQYFGPGTRLTVT.

This clone occurred a few times. The chain is built from TRBV6-1 and TRBJ1-2; TRBD1 matches 12 bases. Looked up from germline, CDR1 is MNHNS and CDR2 is SASEGT. Trimming at V came to 8 bases and at J to 4 bases, leaving 8 bases not matched to a gene. The CDR3 covers 15 residues. This CDR3 is CASADGDRGLYGYTF. The CDR3 bases are TGTGCCAGCGCGGACGGGGACAGGGGGCTCTATGGCTACACCTTC.

This clone showed up many times. The gene calls are TRBV2 and TRBJ1-6; D ambiguous. CDR3 length: 13 amino acids. V lost 7 bases and J lost 7, with 11 bases in between. The germline V gene has CDR1 SNHLY and CDR2 FYNNEI. Here the CDR3 reads CASNREINSPLHF. In DNA, the CDR3 is TGTGCCAGCAACCGGGAGATAAATTCACCCCTCCACTTT.

The chain employs TRBV12-3 or TRBV12-4 and TRBJ2-1; TRBD1 aligns across 9 bases. J gave up 16 bases and V 3 bases, and 7 bases lay outside the gene matches. The CDR3 is 12 residues long. The CDR3 sequence: CASSLAGTGCFF. As DNA, the CDR3 is TGTGCCAGCAGTTTGGCCGGGACAGGGTGTTTCTTC.